This paragraph covers one TCR beta chain sequence. Under the authors' procedure: Amplified reference gene primers provided the basis for estimating nucleated cell counts. Sequencing used immunoSEQ multiplex PCR; TCRdb keeps in-frame clones, though not all of them. V and J calls and clone size are as listed in that table; D and trimming were resolved from the DNA. The sample holds a few hundred thousand clones, roughly 80% seen once. Trimming shortened V by 2 bases and J by 1 base, and 18 bases separated the two germline ends. The length of the CDR3 is 17 residues. Germline V CDR1 and CDR2: SGHVS, FQNEAQ. The data were obtained in a study of blood T cell repertoires in COVID-19. Cohorts were assigned according to the clinical history that participants reported. Recovered status in Cohort 3 required two negative PCRs, clearance, or symptom resolution.

V is TRBV7-8 and J is TRBJ2-7, with D possibly TRBD2 on 7 matching bases. Sequencing input: PBMCs or T cells enriched from blood (not recorded which). The origin of this receptor is a woman between 45 and 60 years old who had recovered from COVID-19. Here the CDR3 reads CASSLPGGARVSYEQYF. The CDR3 nucleotides are TGTGCCAGCAGCTTACCTGGGGGGGCGCGCGTATCCTACGAGCAGTACTTC.